This T cell receptor beta chain appears in the sequencing data of a study of T cells in Graves' hyperthyroidism and ophthalmopathy. No progression to ophthalmopathy during 18 months of follow-up defined stable disease. This clonotype was seen ten or more times. This CDR3 comprises 12 residues. Per the germline V gene, CDR1 is MNHNS and CDR2 is SASEGT. The V and J ends lost 8 bases and 4 bases respectively, with 12 bases between them. From RNA transcripts, TCR beta CDR3 regions were amplified. HTBI primers were employed in a first-round RT-PCR of the TCR CDR3. In TCRdb, the multiplex PCR reads were re-called with MiXCR into one record per CDR3 protein. This sample has approximately 640,000 distinct CDR3 sequences, with around a sixth found just once.

This receptor was obtained from a man in his fifties with Graves' hyperthyroidism. The sequenced sample consisted of blood. V is TRBV6-1 and J is TRBJ2-7; D gene unclear. This CDR3 is CASLTERYEQYF. Written as DNA, the CDR3 is TGTGCCAGCCTGACGGAGCGTTACGAGCAGTACTTC.